Presented here are 12 T cell receptor beta chains from one specimen sequenced in a study of blood T cell repertoires in COVID-19. Produced via immunoSEQ multiplex PCR; TCRdb's table is partial and in-frame only. The sample carries about 150,000 clones, 84% recorded once. The sample comprised peripheral blood. The receptors originated from a human donor in a cohort sampled during active COVID-19.

This chain joins TRBV6-2 or TRBV6-3 and TRBJ1-4; no clear D gene. The CDR3 has 18 amino acids. Germline V gives CDR1 MNHEY, CDR2 SVGEGT. Trimming removed 6 bases at V and 1 base at J, with 21 bases between. CDR3 nucleotides: TGTGCCAGCAGCTCACTTACAAAGCAACTACGAACTAATGAAAAACTGTTTTTT. It codes for CASSSLTKQLRTNEKLFF.

This clone occurred a few times. The sample has other DNA sequences that encode this CDR3 too. The rearrangement joins TRBV7-2 to TRBJ2-3; D possibly corresponds to TRBD2 (6 bases). Germline assignment: CDR1 SGHTA and CDR2 FQGNSA. The V end lost 5 bases, the J end lost 1 base, and 13 bases lay between the germline ends. The CDR3 length is 15 residues. The CDR3 DNA reads TGTGCCAGCAGCACCCGGACGGGAGGCACAGATACGCAGTATTTT. Amino acids: CASSTRTGGTDTQYF.

The chain couples TRBV6-5 to TRBJ1-6, with 7 bases aligning to TRBD1. V dropped 0 bases and J dropped 9; count of bases not matched to a gene: 8. CDR1 is MNHEY, CDR2 SVGAGI, per germline. This CDR3 comprises 16 residues. The CDR3 nucleotides read TGTGCCAGCAGTTACTCTCAAGACAGGGTGGCTTCACCCCTCCACTTT. Protein sequence: CASSYSQDRVASPLHF.

The chain is built from TRBV3-1 (or the pseudogene TRBV3-2) and TRBJ2-7, with 10 bases aligning to TRBD1. Germline loops: CDR1 LGHDT, CDR2 YNNKEL (reference sequence). This CDR3 has 16 amino acids. The V gene end was trimmed by 4 bases and the J gene end by 3 bases; junction bases not matched to a gene: 9. The CDR3 coding sequence is TGTGCCAGCAGCCCCCCTGACAGGGGGCCCCACTACGAGCAGTACTTC. Translation: CASSPPDRGPHYEQYF.

The chain is built from TRBV5-1 and TRBJ2-3, with 7 bases aligning to TRBD2. Germline CDR1 reads SGHRS; CDR2 reads YFSETQ. The V segment lost 2 bases and the J segment 6 bases; nucleotides outside the gene matches: 3. This CDR3 has 13 residues. The CDR3, as DNA: TGCGCCAGCAGCTTTGGGGGGGAGGATACGCAGTATTTT. It specifies CASSFGGEDTQYF.

Only one count was recorded for this clone. The J gene is TRBJ2-3, the V gene TRBV29-1; a possible D gene is TRBD1 (6 bases). CDR3 length: 13 amino acids. Germline V gene data show CDR1 as SQVTM and CDR2 as ANQGSEA. V was trimmed by 4 bases and J by 1 base, leaving 9 bases between them. The CDR3 coding sequence is TGCAGCGTTGGGAAGGGGGGCACAGATACGCAGTATTTT. Translation gives CSVGKGGTDTQYF.

The V and J genes are TRBV6-6 and TRBJ2-7; possible D gene TRBD1, 5 bases. The germline gives CDR1 MNHNY, CDR2 SVGAGI (reference sequence). Trimming removed 0 bases from V and 5 bases from J, with 11 bases in between. This CDR3 contains 14 residues. CDR3 sequence (DNA): TGTGCCAGCAGTTACTCTGGGCAGGGAAACGAGCAGTACTTC. This translates into CASSYSGQGNEQYF.

The chain joins TRBV30 to TRBJ1-5; 8 nucleotides agree with TRBD1. The CDR3 spans 14 residues. V dropped 0 bases and J dropped 2; count of bases not matched to a gene: 0. Germline CDR1 is GTSNPN and CDR2 is SVGIG (reference sequence). This CDR3 is CAWSVQGGNQPQHF. DNA for the CDR3: TGTGCCTGGAGTGTACAGGGGGGCAATCAGCCCCAGCATTTT.

This chain uses TRBV4-3 with TRBJ2-3; 12 nucleotides match TRBD2. J was trimmed by 1 base and V by 0 bases; bases with no gene match: 5. Germline lookup yields CDR1 LGHNA and CDR2 YSLEER. CDR3 length: 18 residues. The CDR3 here is CASSQDLAGGPGTDTQYF. The CDR3 DNA follows: TGCGCCAGCAGCCAAGACCTAGCGGGGGGGCCCGGCACAGATACGCAGTATTTT.

The chain has TRBV5-5 and TRBJ1-2; 10 bases are shared with TRBD1. The ends lost 2 bases at V and 3 bases at J; junction bases unmatched: 1. Germline-derived CDR1 and CDR2 are SGHKS and YYEKEE (reference sequence). This CDR3 has 14 residues. CDR3 region: CASSFGTGDYGYTF. In DNA, the CDR3 is TGTGCCAGCAGCTTCGGGACAGGGGACTATGGCTACACCTTC.

The chain links TRBV7-2 to TRBJ2-3; 11 bases map to TRBD1. Germline CDR1 is SGHTA and CDR2 is FQGNSA. The J segment lost 4 bases and the V segment lost 5 bases, leaving 5 bases of the junction unmatched. The CDR3 runs to 15 residues. CDR3 DNA sequence: TGTGCCAGCAGCCAGCGGACAGGGGGCCCAGATACGCAGTATTTT. This encodes CASSQRTGGPDTQYF.

The genes are TRBV2 and TRBJ1-6, with D perhaps TRBD1 (6 bases). Deletions cut 7 bases from V and 6 bases from J, with 16 bases between. The CDR3 runs 15 residues. CDR1 SNHLY and CDR2 FYNNEI come from the germline V gene. The DNA of the CDR3 is TGTGCCAGCACATCCGGGACACTCCTTAATTCACCCCTCCACTTT. Translating gives CASTSGTLLNSPLHF.